This TCR beta chain derives from a study of blood T cell repertoires in COVID-19. About the study: T cells, B-cell-depleted T cells, or PBMCs provided the cDNA or gDNA that served as material.

Individuals aged 18 to 89 years were recruited from 20 to 25 US areas. Participants reported their clinical history, and cohort assignment relied on those reports. Original processing methods: Nucleated cell counts were estimated from reference gene primer amplification. This table comes from immunoSEQ multiplex PCR, and its TCRdb copy is limited to in-frame clones, with some not included. V and J calls and clone size come straight from that table; D and trimming were deduced from the DNA. This sample has about 160,000 clones; around nine tenths occur once, and the top ten carry 6.6%. From germline, CDR1 is SEHNR and CDR2 FQNEAQ (reference sequence). With 7 bases clipped from V and 3 bases from J, the junction kept 6 bases outside the gene matches. CDR3 size: 14 residues.

This sequence originates from a woman aged 50 to 60 who had recovered from COVID-19. V gene TRBV7-9 combines with J gene TRBJ2-3; 8 nucleotides align to TRBD2. Sequencing input: PBMCs or T cells enriched from blood (not recorded which). DNA for the CDR3: TGTGCCAGCACCAAGGGACTAGGGACAGATACGCAGTATTTT. It encodes CASTKGLGTDTQYF.